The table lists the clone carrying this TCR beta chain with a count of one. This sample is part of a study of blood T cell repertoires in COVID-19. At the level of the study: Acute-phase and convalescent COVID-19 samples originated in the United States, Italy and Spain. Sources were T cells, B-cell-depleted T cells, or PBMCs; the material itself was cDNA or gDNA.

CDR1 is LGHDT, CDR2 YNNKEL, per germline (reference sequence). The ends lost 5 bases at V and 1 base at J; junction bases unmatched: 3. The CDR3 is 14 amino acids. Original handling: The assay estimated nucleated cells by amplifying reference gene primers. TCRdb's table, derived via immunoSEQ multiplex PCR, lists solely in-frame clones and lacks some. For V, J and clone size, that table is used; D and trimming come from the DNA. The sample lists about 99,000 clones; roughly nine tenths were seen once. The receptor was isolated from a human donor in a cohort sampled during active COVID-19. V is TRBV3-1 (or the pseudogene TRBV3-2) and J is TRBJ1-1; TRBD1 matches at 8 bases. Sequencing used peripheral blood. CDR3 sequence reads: CASSGTGSNTEAFF. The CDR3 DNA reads TGTGCCAGCAGCGGGACAGGTTCGAACACTGAAGCTTTCTTT.